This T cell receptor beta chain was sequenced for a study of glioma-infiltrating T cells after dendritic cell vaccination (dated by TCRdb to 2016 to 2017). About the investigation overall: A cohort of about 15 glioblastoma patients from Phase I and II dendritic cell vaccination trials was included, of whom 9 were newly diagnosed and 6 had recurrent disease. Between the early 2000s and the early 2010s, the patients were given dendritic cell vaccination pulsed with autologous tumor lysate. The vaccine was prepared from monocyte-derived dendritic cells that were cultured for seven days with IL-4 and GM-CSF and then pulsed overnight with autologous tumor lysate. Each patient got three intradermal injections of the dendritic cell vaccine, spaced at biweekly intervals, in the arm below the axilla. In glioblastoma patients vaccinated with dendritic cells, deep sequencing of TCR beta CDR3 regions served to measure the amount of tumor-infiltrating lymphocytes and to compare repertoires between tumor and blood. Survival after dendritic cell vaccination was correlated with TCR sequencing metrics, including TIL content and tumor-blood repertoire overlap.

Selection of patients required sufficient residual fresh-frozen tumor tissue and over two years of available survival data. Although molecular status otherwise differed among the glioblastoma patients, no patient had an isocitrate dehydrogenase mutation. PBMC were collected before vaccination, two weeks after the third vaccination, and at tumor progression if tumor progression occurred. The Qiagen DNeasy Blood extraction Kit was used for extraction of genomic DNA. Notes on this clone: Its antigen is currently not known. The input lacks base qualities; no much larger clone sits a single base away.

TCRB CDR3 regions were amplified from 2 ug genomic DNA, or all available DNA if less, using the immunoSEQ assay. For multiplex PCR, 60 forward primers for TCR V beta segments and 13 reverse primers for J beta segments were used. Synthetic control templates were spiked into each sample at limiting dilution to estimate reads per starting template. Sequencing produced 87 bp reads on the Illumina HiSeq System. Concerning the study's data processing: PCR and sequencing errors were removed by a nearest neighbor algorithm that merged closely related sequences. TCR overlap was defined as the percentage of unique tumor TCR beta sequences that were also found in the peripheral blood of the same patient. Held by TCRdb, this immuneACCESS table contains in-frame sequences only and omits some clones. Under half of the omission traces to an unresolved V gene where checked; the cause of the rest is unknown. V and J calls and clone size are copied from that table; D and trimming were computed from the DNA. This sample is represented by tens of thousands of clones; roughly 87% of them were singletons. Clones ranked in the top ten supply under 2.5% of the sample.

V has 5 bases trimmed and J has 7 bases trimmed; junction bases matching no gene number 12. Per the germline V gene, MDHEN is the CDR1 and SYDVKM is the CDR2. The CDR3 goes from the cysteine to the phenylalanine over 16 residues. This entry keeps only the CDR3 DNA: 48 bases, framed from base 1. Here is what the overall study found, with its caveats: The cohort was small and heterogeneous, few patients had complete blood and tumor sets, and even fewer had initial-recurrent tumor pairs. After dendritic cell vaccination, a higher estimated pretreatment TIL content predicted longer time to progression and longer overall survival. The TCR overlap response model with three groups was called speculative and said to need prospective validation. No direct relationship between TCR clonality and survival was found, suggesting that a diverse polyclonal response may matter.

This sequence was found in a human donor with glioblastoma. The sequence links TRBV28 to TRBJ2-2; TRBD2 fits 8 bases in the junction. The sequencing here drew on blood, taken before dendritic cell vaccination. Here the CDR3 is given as CASSPRAGAVGGELFF. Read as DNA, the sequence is TGTGCCAGCAGTCCGAGAGCGGGGGCCGTTGGCGGGGAGCTGTTTTTT. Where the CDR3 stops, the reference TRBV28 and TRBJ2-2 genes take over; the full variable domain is DVKVTQSSRYLVKRTGEKVFLECVQDMDHENMFWYRQDPGLGLRLIYFSYDVKMKEKGDIPEGYSVSREKKERFSLILESASTNQTSMYLCASSPRAGAVGGELFFGEGSRLTVL.